The 4 T cell receptor beta chains below come from one sample, sequenced in a study of T cells in Graves' hyperthyroidism and ophthalmopathy. RNA transcripts served as the template for amplifying TCR beta CDR3 regions. An initial round of RT-PCR targeting the TCR CDR3 relied on the HTBI primer set. TCRdb itself ran the multiplex PCR reads through MiXCR, one entry per CDR3 protein. The sample has about 520,000 distinct CDR3 sequences; about 20% are singletons. Sequencing was done on a sample of blood. The source of these receptors is a man aged 18-30 years with Graves' hyperthyroidism.

This clonotype was counted at least ten times. The J gene is TRBJ1-1, the V gene TRBV29-1; D gene ambiguous. This CDR3 region has 10 residues. V lost 4 bases to trimming and J lost 3 bases, with 3 bases between them. The germline CDR1 and CDR2 sequences are SQVTM and ANQGSEA. The CDR3 DNA follows: TGCAGCGTTGCGGACACTGAAGCTTTCTTT. Translation: CSVADTEAFF. Looking up the rest from reference TRBV29-1 and TRBJ1-1 gives the full variable domain: SAVISQKPSRDICQRGTSLTIQCQVDSQVTMMFWYRQQPGQSLTLIATANQGSEATYESGFVIDKFPISRPNLTFSTLTVSNMSPEDSSIYLCSVADTEAFFGQGTRLTVV.

This clonotype has ten or more counts. The chain recombines TRBV28 with TRBJ1-2; D call uncertain. CDR1 and CDR2 from the germline V gene are MDHEN and SYDVKM. This CDR3 contains 13 residues. Trimming removed 6 bases from V and 8 bases from J, with 16 bases in between. The CDR3 DNA follows: TGTGCCAGCAGGGATACGGGCCGGGAAGGCTACACCTTC. Translation gives CASRDTGREGYTF.

In this sample, this clonotype turned up a few times. The chain recombines TRBV5-1 with TRBJ2-2; TRBD2 agrees at 11 bases. Germline CDR1 and CDR2: SGHRS and YFSETQ. V dropped 4 bases and J dropped 6; count of bases not matched to a gene: 8. The CDR3 has 16 residues. CDR3 bases: TGCGCCAGCAGCCCGGTAGCGGGGGGGCCCCCCGGGGAGCTGTTTTTT. It specifies CASSPVAGGPPGELFF.

At least ten counts were recorded for this clonotype. V is TRBV27 and J is TRBJ1-2; no firm D call. CDR1 and CDR2 (germline): MNHEY, SMNVEV (reference sequence). V was shortened by 8 bases and J by 3 bases, with 28 bases between the two germline ends. The CDR3 is 18 amino acids. The CDR3 is CASPPWASRLAPDYGYTF. Here the CDR3 DNA reads TGTGCCAGCCCTCCGTGGGCCTCGAGGCTCGCCCCTGACTATGGCTACACCTTC.